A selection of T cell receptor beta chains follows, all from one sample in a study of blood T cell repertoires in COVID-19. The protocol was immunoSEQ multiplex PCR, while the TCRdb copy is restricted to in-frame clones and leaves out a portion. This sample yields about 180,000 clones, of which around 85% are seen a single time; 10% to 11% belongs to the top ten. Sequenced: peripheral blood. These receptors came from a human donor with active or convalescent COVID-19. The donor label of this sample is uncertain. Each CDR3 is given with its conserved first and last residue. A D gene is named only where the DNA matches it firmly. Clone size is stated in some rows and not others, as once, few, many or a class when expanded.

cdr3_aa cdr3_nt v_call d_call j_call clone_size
CASSFWAGTNQETQYF TGTGCCAGCAGCTTCTGGGCGGGGACTAACCAAGAGACCCAGTACTTC TRBV7-6 TRBD2 TRBJ2-5 NA
CASTIIDFSSTDTQYF TGTGCCAGCACCATTATAGATTTTTCTAGCACAGATACGCAGTATTTT TRBV7-9 NA TRBJ2-3 NA
CASSDGGAGTSPVNEQFF TGTGCCAGCAGTGACGGCGGAGCCGGGACTAGCCCCGTCAATGAGCAGTTCTTC TRBV2 TRBD2 TRBJ2-1 NA
CASSQVPSAYEQYF TGTGCCAGCAGCCAAGTGCCATCGGCCTACGAGCAGTACTTC TRBV4-2 NA TRBJ2-7 NA
CASSQGQGTNTF TGTGCCAGCAGCCAAGGACAGGGAACGAACACCTTC TRBV3-1/TRBV3-2 TRBD1 TRBJ1-2 few
CASSLARAGGAETQYF TGCGCCAGCAGCTTGGCCCGAGCAGGGGGCGCGGAGACCCAGTACTTC TRBV5-1 TRBD1 TRBJ2-5 NA
CATGRDRGNTEAFF TGTGCCACCGGCCGGGACAGGGGCAACACTGAAGCTTTCTTT TRBV15 TRBD1 TRBJ1-1 NA
CASSRGPMAGAGGYTF TGTGCCAGTAGTCGTGGACCGATGGCGGGGGCGGGTGGCTACACCTTC TRBV19 NA TRBJ1-2 NA
CASSYSSISTDTQYF TGTGCCAGCAGTTACTCGAGTATCAGCACAGATACGCAGTATTTT TRBV6-5 NA TRBJ2-3 NA
CARVGTGDGYTF TGTGCCAGGGTAGGGACAGGGGACGGCTACACCTTC TRBV2 TRBD1 TRBJ1-2 NA
CASSFSGGRYNEQFF TGTGCCAGCAGCTTTAGCGGGGGACGTTACAATGAGCAGTTCTTC TRBV7-2 TRBD2 TRBJ2-1 NA
CASSDRDLKLFF TGTGCCAGCAGTGACAGGGATTTGAAGCTGTTTTTT TRBV6-1 NA TRBJ1-4 NA
CASSLGGRGGTEAFF TGTGCCAGCAGCTTAGGGGGCAGAGGGGGAACTGAAGCTTTCTTT TRBV7-6 NA TRBJ1-1 NA
CASSLGLAGTTDTQYF TGTGCCAGCAGCTTAGGACTAGCGGGAACCACAGATACGCAGTATTTT TRBV11-3 TRBD2 TRBJ2-3 NA
CASSRLTSGSTGELFF TGTGCCAGCAGTCGTCTAACTAGCGGGAGTACCGGGGAGCTGTTTTTT TRBV7-3 TRBD2 TRBJ2-2 NA
CAWRETGNTEAFF TGTGCCTGGAGGGAAACAGGGAACACTGAAGCTTTCTTT TRBV30 NA TRBJ1-1 NA
CASSSGLRGEKLFF TGTGCCAGCAGCTCAGGGCTAAGAGGCGAAAAACTGTTTTTT TRBV7-9 NA TRBJ1-4 NA
CASRLILGGTDTQYF TGTGCCAGCAGATTGATCCTTGGGGGGACAGATACGCAGTATTTT TRBV6-6 NA TRBJ2-3 NA
CASSLKAGGGDTQYF TGTGCCAGCAGCTTGAAGGCGGGAGGGGGAGATACGCAGTATTTT TRBV5-4 TRBD2 TRBJ2-3 NA
CASSEGFRELFF TGTGCCAGCAGTGAAGGTTTCAGGGAGCTGTTTTTT TRBV2 NA TRBJ2-2 NA
CASSDLRDGGLIQYF TGTGCCAGCAGCGACCTTCGGGACGGGGGGTTGATTCAGTACTTC TRBV9 TRBD2 TRBJ2-4 NA
CASSVLGRADTEAFF TGTGCCAGCAGCGTATTAGGCAGGGCGGACACTGAAGCTTTCTTT TRBV9 NA TRBJ1-1 NA
CASSSRGGSRDNEQFF TGTGCCAGCAGCTCGAGGGGGGGCTCTCGTGACAATGAGCAGTTCTTC TRBV11-1 NA TRBJ2-1 NA
CASRSGTSGINEQFF TGCGCCAGCAGGTCCGGGACTAGCGGTATCAATGAGCAGTTCTTC TRBV5-1 TRBD2 TRBJ2-1 NA
CAWSVQGGLLEQYF TGTGCCTGGAGTGTACAGGGGGGTCTGCTCGAGCAGTACTTC TRBV30 TRBD1 TRBJ2-7 NA